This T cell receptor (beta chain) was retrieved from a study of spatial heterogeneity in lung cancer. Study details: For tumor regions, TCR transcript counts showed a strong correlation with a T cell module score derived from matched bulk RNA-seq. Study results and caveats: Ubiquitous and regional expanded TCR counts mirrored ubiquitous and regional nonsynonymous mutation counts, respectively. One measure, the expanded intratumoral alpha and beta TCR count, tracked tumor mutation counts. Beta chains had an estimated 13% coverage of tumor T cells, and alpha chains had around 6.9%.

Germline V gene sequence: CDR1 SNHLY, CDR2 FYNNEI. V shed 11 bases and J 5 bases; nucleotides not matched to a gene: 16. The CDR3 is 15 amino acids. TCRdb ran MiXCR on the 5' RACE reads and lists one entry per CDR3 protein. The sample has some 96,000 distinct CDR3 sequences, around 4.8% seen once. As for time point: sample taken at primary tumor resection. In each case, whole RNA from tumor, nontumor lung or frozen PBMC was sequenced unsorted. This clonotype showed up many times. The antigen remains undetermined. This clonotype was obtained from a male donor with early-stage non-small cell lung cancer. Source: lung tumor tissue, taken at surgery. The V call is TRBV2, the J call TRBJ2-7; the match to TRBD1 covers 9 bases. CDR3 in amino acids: CASSRAGTGRHEQYF. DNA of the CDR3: TGTGCCTCCTCCCGAGCAGGGACAGGGCGGCACGAGCAGTACTTC.